This T cell receptor (beta chain) came from a study of OX40 agonist ivuxolimab in advanced cancers. At the level of the whole study: Ivuxolimab was an agonistic, fully human IgG2 monoclonal antibody directed against OX40 (CD134), a costimulatory receptor. Intravenous ivuxolimab was administered to patients every 2 weeks at six dose levels: 0.01, 0.1, 0.3, 1.5, 3 and 10 mg/kg. Of the approximately 54 patients in dose escalation, 19 had hepatocellular carcinoma, some 15 had melanoma, 9 had renal cell carcinoma and 9 had head and neck cancer. A male proportion of roughly 80% and a mean age of around 60 years, ranging from about 23 to 90, were recorded for the dose-escalation cohort. Patients were allowed to have had prior anti-PD-1, anti-PD-L1 or anti-CTLA-4 therapy, and roughly two fifths of the dose-escalation patients had been treated with checkpoint inhibitors. Partial responses were achieved by three dose-escalation patients, of whom one had hepatocellular carcinoma and two had cutaneous melanoma. The purpose of peripheral TCRbeta sequencing was to test whether ivuxolimab changed TCR sequence diversity and led to clonal T-cell expansion. The paper covers the monotherapy dose-escalation part of the phase I ivuxolimab trial, which included N ≈ 50 patients. General conclusions and limits of the study: Low levels of normalized T-cell clonal expansion were also seen in some patients who did not respond. At doses of 0.1 to 3.0 mg/kg, clonal expansion of both CD4+ and CD8+ blood T cells was observed from baseline to week 6. After ivuxolimab, more expanded clones were found on average in CD8+ T cells than in CD4+ T cells. In partial responders in the 0.1-3.0 mg/kg groups, normalized peripheral clonal expansion was found to be among the lowest, especially among CD8+ T cells. Antigen specificity was not determined for the clonally expanded peripheral T cells.

Patients with a history of autoimmune disease or receiving systemic immunosuppression were excluded from the trial. Peripheral blood for TCR sequencing was collected from all dose cohorts at baseline, on cycle 4 day 1, and on cycle 7 day 1. The samples were taken from a phase I, first-in-human, multicenter, open-label dose-escalation trial of ivuxolimab. Adults with locally advanced or metastatic head and neck squamous cell, hepatocellular, melanoma or renal cell carcinoma were enrolled in the trial. CD4+ and CD8+ T cells were sorted separately from peripheral blood before TCR sequencing. The CDR3 contains 15 residues, cysteine and phenylalanine counted. Only CDR3 DNA remains: 45 bases, in frame from the first base. From the germline V gene (reference sequence), CDR1 is LNHDA and CDR2 is SQIVND. V lost 5 bases and J lost 3 bases, and the count of bases not matched to a germline gene is 7. For sequencing of the TCRbeta CDR3 region, genomic DNA was extracted from the sorted cells. TCRbeta CDR3 regions were sequenced using the immunoSEQ Assay. TCRdb re-hosts the immuneACCESS table, in-frame sequences only. Its copies lack some clones; in the studies checked, an unresolved V gene accounts for under half of them, and the cause for the rest is not known. In all, the sample holds 35,000 to 40,000 clones, and 85% to 90% of those were seen once. The ten largest clonotypes hold 9.5% to 15% of the sample.

Taking its sample share into account, this clone is medium-sized (0.01 to 0.1%). This receptor's antigen is unknown. No base-level quality is on record; no much larger clone is a single base apart. The clonotype was recovered from an adult with an advanced solid tumor such as melanoma, head and neck, liver or kidney cancer. In this chain, TRBV19 is recombined with TRBJ2-7, and TRBD2 matches 10 of the central bases. The input for sequencing was CD4+ or CD8+ T cells sorted from blood, taken in a trial of the OX40 agonist ivuxolimab. The nucleotide sequence reads as follows: TGTGCCAGTAGTGCCCCGGGACTAGCGATCTACGAGCAGTACTTC. Its coded protein is CASSAPGLAIYEQYF.